The clone carrying this T cell receptor beta chain was counted between two and nine times. TCRdb reprocessed the 5' RACE reads via MiXCR and lists one record per CDR3 protein. The sample has 55,000 to 65,000 distinct CDR3 sequences, 16% seen once. This sample is part of a study of T cells of healthy individuals. Germline values: CDR1 MGHRA, CDR2 YSYEKL. V shed 2 bases and J shed 2 bases, with 7 bases lying between them. This CDR3 has 13 amino acids. The TCR sequence derives from a human donor in good health. The chain is built from TRBV4-1 and TRBJ2-7; D call uncertain. CDR3 DNA: TGCGCCAGCAGCCAACAACGAGCCTACGAGCAGTACTTC. This gives the protein CASSQQRAYEQYF.